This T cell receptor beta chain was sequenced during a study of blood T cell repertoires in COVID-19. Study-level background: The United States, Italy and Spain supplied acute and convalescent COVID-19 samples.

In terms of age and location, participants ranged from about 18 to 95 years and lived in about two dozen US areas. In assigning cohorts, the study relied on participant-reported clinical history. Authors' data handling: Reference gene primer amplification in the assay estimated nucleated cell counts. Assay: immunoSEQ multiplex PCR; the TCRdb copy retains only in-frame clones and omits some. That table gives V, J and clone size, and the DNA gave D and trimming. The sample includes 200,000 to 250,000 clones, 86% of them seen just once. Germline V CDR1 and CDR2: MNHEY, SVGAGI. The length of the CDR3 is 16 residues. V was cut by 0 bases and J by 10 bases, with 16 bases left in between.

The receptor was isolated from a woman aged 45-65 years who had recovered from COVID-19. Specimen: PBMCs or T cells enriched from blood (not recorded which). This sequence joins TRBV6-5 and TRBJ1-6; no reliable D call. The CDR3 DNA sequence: TGTGCCAGCAGTTACTCGGGGTTGTCATCGGGATCACCCCTCCACTTT. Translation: CASSYSGLSSGSPLHF.